What follows is one T cell receptor beta chain and its context. Antigen specificity is unknown. The table came from immunoSEQ multiplex PCR; TCRdb's copy has only in-frame clones and leaves some out. The table lists approximately 100,000 clones, about 87% of them singletons. The J segment lost 7 bases and the V segment lost 5 bases, leaving 6 bases of the junction unmatched. Germline V gene lookup returns CDR1 MNHEY and CDR2 SVGAGI. The CDR3 length is 15 residues. The sample comes from a study of OX40 agonist ivuxolimab in advanced cancers. The wider study: While on treatment, patients had intravenous ivuxolimab at 0.01 to 10 mg/kg every 2 weeks. Mean age around 60 years, range roughly 20 to 85; about 81% male. Anti-PD-1, anti-PD-L1 or anti-CTLA-4 therapy given earlier was allowed, and roughly 40% had some. Study-level findings and limits: Individuals who were partial responders at 0.1-3.0 mg/kg had clonal expansion that ranked among the lowest.

Source: CD4+ or CD8+ T cells sorted from blood, taken in a trial of the OX40 agonist ivuxolimab. The genes are TRBV6-5 and TRBJ1-6; 9 bases line up with TRBD1. The receptor's source is an adult with an advanced solid tumor such as melanoma, head and neck, liver or kidney cancer. The CDR3 DNA follows: TGTGCCAGCAGTCCACAGGGGGCAGGGAATTCACCCCTCCACTTT. The encoded protein is CASSPQGAGNSPLHF.